This T cell receptor (beta chain) was observed in a study of chemoradiotherapy in HPV16-positive cancers. Study-wide context: Candidate HPV-specific T-cell clones and common TCR motifs came from functional assays in two HPV16-positive patients.

V was clipped by 2 bases and J by 7 bases; unmatched bases: 8. CDR3 size: 14 residues. Germline-derived CDR1 and CDR2 are GTSNPN and SVGIG (reference sequence). Profiled with immunoSEQ multiplex PCR; TCRdb holds only in-frame clones, not every one. Of approximately 17,000 clones listed, about 73% are singletons. This clone was detected only a few times. Its target is unknown. Study-wide results and caveats: For HPV16-positive patients, expanding HPV-responsive T cells associated with longer recurrence-free survival. HPV-specific T cells were functionally defined from only two HPV16-positive patients. During treatment, candidate HPV-specific clones and E7-related motifs expanded in tumor.

Sequences were derived from tumor tissue, sampled from a patient who underwent chemoradiotherapy. The chain recombines TRBV30 with TRBJ1-5, with 7 bases that match TRBD1. The receptor comes from a human donor with HPV-associated anogenital cancer. In DNA form, the CDR3 reads TGTGCCTGGAGTAGAGGGGGCGTCGGGCAGCCCCAGCATTTT. This encodes CAWSRGGVGQPQHF.